Listed below are T cell receptor beta chains from one sample, sequenced in a study of T cells in tuberculosis. The method was immunoSEQ multiplex PCR; TCRdb's version includes in-frame clones alone and lacks a portion of them. In the table there are 30,000 to 45,000 clones, over 90% of which are singletons. Sequencing was performed on PBMCs. The receptors were sampled from a donor aged 10-29 years with latent tuberculosis or without tuberculosis infection. CDR3s include the opening cysteine and the closing phenylalanine or tryptophan. A D gene is named only where the DNA matches it firmly. For some rows the clone size is stated as once, few or many, or as a class when expanded; others skip it.

d_call: -
v_call: TRBV7-2
clone_size: -
j_call: TRBJ1-3
cdr3_nt: TGTGCCAGCAGCTTAGGGGCAGGCTTCTCTGGAAACACCATATATTTT
cdr3_aa: CASSLGAGFSGNTIYF

d_call: TRBD2
v_call: TRBV29-1
clone_size: -
j_call: TRBJ2-3
cdr3_nt: TGCAGCGTTGGGACTAGCGGTTATACGCAGTATTTT
cdr3_aa: CSVGTSGYTQYF

d_call: -
v_call: TRBV9
clone_size: once
j_call: TRBJ1-2
cdr3_nt: TGTGCCAGCAGCCGTAATCCCGGGTCACAGGAAAGATATGGCTACACCTTC
cdr3_aa: CASSRNPGSQERYGYTF

d_call: TRBD1
v_call: TRBV15
clone_size: -
j_call: TRBJ1-4
cdr3_nt: TGTGCCACCAGCAGTCCAGGACAGGGAGGTGAAAAACTGTTTTTT
cdr3_aa: CATSSPGQGGEKLFF

d_call: -
v_call: TRBV20-1
clone_size: -
j_call: TRBJ2-7
cdr3_nt: TGCAGTGCCAGGGATAGCTACGAGCAGTACTTC
cdr3_aa: CSARDSYEQYF

d_call: TRBD1
v_call: TRBV27
clone_size: -
j_call: TRBJ1-6
cdr3_nt: TGTGCCAGCAGAACAACAGGGGGCGGCTCACCCCTCCACTTT
cdr3_aa: CASRTTGGGSPLHF

d_call: TRBD1
v_call: TRBV6-6
clone_size: -
j_call: TRBJ1-1
cdr3_nt: TGTGCCAGCAGCGCCGACAGGGCTGAAGCTTTCTTT
cdr3_aa: CASSADRAEAFF

d_call: -
v_call: TRBV6-1
clone_size: once
j_call: TRBJ2-7
cdr3_nt: TGTGCCAGCAGTTGGAGGGGTTCCTACGAGCAGTACTTC
cdr3_aa: CASSWRGSYEQYF

d_call: TRBD1
v_call: TRBV6-5
clone_size: -
j_call: TRBJ1-5
cdr3_nt: TGTGCCAGCAGTTACCAGCGACAGGGCCACCAGCATTTT
cdr3_aa: CASSYQRQGHQHF

d_call: -
v_call: TRBV7-6
clone_size: once
j_call: TRBJ1-1
cdr3_nt: TGTGCCAGCAGCTTGCAGGGCATGAACACTGAAGCTTTCTTT
cdr3_aa: CASSLQGMNTEAFF

d_call: TRBD2
v_call: TRBV30
clone_size: -
j_call: TRBJ2-3
cdr3_nt: TGTGCCTGGAGGTGGAGGTACGGGGGGGCCGGAGATACGCAGTATTTT
cdr3_aa: CAWRWRYGGAGDTQYF

d_call: -
v_call: TRBV19
clone_size: -
j_call: TRBJ1-2
cdr3_nt: TGTGCCAGTAGTGCTTACTATGACTACACCTTC
cdr3_aa: CASSAYYDYTF

d_call: TRBD2
v_call: TRBV30
clone_size: -
j_call: TRBJ2-5
cdr3_nt: TGTGCCTGGAGCTGGACTAGCGGGGCATCAGAGACCCAGTACTTC
cdr3_aa: CAWSWTSGASETQYF

d_call: TRBD1
v_call: TRBV9
clone_size: -
j_call: TRBJ2-3
cdr3_nt: TGTGCCAGCAGCCAGACAGGGCGAGGCACAGATACGCAGTATTTT
cdr3_aa: CASSQTGRGTDTQYF

d_call: TRBD1
v_call: TRBV19
clone_size: -
j_call: TRBJ1-2
cdr3_nt: TGTGCCAGTAGTGTTGGGACAGCCGCTAACTATGGCTACACCTTC
cdr3_aa: CASSVGTAANYGYTF